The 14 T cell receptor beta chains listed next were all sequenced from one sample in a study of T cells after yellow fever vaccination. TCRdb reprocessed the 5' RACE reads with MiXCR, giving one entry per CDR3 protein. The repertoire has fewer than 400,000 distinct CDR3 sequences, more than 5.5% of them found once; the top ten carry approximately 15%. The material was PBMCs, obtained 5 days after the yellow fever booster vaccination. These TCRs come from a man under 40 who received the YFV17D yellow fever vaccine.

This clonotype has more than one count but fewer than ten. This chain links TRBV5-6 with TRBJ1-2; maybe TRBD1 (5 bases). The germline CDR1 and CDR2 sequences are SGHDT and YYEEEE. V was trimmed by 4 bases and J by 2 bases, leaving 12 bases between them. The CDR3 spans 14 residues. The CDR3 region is CASSHNPGNYGYTF. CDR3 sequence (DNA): TGTGCCAGCAGCCACAACCCAGGGAACTATGGCTACACCTTC.

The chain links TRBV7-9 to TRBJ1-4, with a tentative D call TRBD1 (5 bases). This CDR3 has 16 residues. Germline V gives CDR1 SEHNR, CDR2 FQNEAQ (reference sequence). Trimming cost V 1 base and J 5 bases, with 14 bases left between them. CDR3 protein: CASSLGVGTENEKLFF. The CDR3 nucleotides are TGTGCCAGCAGCTTAGGTGTCGGGACGGAGAATGAAAAACTGTTTTTT.

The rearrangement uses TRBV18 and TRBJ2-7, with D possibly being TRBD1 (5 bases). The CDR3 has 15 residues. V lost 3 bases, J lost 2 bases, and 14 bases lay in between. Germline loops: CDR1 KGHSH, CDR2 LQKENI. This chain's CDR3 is CASSPPDQGAYEQYF. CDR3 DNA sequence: TGTGCCAGCTCACCCCCGGACCAGGGTGCCTACGAGCAGTACTTC.

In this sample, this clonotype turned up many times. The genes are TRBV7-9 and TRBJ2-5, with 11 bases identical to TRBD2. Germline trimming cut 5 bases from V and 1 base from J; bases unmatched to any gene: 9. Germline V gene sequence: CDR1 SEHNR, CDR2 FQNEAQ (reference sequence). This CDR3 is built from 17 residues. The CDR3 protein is CASSTRLAGPSQETQYF. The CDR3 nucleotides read TGTGCCAGCAGCACTAGACTAGCGGGGCCCTCCCAAGAGACCCAGTACTTC.

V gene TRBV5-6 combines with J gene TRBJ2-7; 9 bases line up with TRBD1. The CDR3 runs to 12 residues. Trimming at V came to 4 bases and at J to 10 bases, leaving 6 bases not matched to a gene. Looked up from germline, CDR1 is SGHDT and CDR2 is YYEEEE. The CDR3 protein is CASSLLTGGQYF. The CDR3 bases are TGTGCCAGCAGCCTATTAACAGGGGGCCAGTACTTC.

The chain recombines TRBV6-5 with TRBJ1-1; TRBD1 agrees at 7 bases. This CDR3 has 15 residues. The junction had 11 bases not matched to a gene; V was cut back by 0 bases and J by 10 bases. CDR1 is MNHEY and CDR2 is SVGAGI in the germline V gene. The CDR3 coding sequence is TGTGCCAGCAGTTACTCCCTGGACAGGTCTCTTGGAGCTTTCTTT. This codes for CASSYSLDRSLGAFF.

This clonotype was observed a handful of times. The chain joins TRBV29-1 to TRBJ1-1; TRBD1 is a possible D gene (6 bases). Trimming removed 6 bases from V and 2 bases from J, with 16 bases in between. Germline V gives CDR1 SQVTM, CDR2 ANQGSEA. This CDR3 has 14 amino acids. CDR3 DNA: TGCAGCGTCAACCATGGGGGGCCTAACACTGAAGCTTTCTTT. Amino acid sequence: CSVNHGGPNTEAFF.

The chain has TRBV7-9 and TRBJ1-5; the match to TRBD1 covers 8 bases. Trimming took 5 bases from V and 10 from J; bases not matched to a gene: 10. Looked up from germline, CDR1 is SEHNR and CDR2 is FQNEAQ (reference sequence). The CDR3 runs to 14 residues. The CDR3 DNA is TGTGCCAGCAGCACCGACGGACAGGGAGGTCCCCAGCATTTT. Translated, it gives CASSTDGQGGPQHF.

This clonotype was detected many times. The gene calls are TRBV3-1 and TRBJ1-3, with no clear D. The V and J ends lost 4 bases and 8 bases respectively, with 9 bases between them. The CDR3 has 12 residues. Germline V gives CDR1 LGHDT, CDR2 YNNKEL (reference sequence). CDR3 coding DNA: TGTGCCAGCAGCCCGGAGGAATACACCATATATTTT. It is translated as CASSPEEYTIYF.

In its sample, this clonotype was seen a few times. CDR3 region: CSARDPQGTKPQHF. DNA of the CDR3: TGCAGTGCTAGAGATCCACAGGGGACTAAGCCCCAGCATTTT. The chain combines TRBV20-1 with TRBJ1-5, with 7 bases that match TRBD1. V was clipped by 0 bases and J by 8 bases; unmatched bases: 7. The CDR3 is made up of 14 amino acids. Germline V gives CDR1 DFQATT, CDR2 SNEGSKA (reference sequence).

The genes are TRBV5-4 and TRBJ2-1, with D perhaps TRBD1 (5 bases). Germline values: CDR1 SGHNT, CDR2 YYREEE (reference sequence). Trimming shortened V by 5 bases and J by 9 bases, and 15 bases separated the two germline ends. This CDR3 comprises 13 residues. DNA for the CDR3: TGTGCCAGCAGTAAAGCTAGGGGTGGTGAGCAGTTCTTC. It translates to CASSKARGGEQFF.

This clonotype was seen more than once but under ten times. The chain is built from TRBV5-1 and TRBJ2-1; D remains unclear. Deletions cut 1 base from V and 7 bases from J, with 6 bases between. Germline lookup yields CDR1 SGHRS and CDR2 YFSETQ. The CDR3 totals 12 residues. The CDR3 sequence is CASSLMRNEQFF. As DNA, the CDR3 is TGCGCCAGCAGCTTGATGCGAAATGAGCAGTTCTTC.

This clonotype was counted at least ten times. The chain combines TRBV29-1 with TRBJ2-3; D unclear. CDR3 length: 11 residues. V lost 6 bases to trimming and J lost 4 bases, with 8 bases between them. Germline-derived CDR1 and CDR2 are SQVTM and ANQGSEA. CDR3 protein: CSVRPSDTQYF. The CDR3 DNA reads TGCAGCGTCCGCCCTTCAGATACGCAGTATTTT.

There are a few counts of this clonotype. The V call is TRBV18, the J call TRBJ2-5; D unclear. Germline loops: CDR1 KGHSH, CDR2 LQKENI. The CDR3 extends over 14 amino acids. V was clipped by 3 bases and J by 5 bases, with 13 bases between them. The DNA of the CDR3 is TGTGCCAGCTCACCGACCGCAAGCATGGAGACCCAGTACTTC. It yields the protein CASSPTASMETQYF.